One sample yielded the 25 T cell receptor beta chains listed below, sequenced in a study of human T cells and chemical hapten exposure (dated by TCRdb to about 2021). Library preparation used RACE. The data were produced on a NextSeq 500. Through fastp at Q25 and MiXCR, TCRdb rebuilt clones from the public reads, retaining in-frame beta chains. When rows share a CDR3 protein, they turn into one entry using the most common DNA and genes. Across this sample there are roughly 200,000 distinct CDR3 sequences, with 20% to 25% seen only once. The top ten clones comprise approximately 6.7% of the sample. The time point label, read with the paper, signifies: patch test 1, 2 weeks after DPC sensitization. In light of the paper, this sample's treatment or condition label describes: therapeutic diphenylcyclopropenone sensitization with weekly scalp DPC. This material consisted of whole blood, taken in connection with sensitization to the hapten diphenylcyclopropenone (DPC). These receptors were taken from a woman aged 45-59 years with alopecia areata. Some clones in this sample may be carry-over from other donors' samples.

This clonotype has a handful of counts. V is TRBV5-1 and J is TRBJ2-1; D perhaps matches TRBD2 (5 bases). The CDR3 length is 14 residues. V lost 4 bases and J 2 bases, leaving 10 bases between the germline ends. CDR1 and CDR2 from the germline V gene are SGHRS and YFSETQ. The CDR3 region is CASSKSGPYNEQFF. The CDR3 coding sequence is TGCGCCAGCAGCAAGAGCGGACCCTACAATGAGCAGTTCTTC.

The chain recombines TRBV12-3 or TRBV12-4 with TRBJ1-1, with D possibly matching TRBD1 (5 bases). Trimming left V 0 bases short and J 13 bases short, with 15 bases between. This CDR3 has 13 amino acids. The CDR3 loop reads CASSLALGAGGFF. For the CDR3, the DNA is TGTGCCAGCAGTTTAGCCCTTGGTGCTGGGGGTTTCTTT.

This clonotype was counted only a few times. The V call is TRBV5-1, the J call TRBJ2-1, with 9 bases matching TRBD2. The CDR3 sequence is 16 residues long. V shed 0 bases and J 7 bases; nucleotides not matched to a gene: 8. CDR1 is SGHRS, CDR2 YFSETQ, per germline. The CDR3 sequence is CASSLGLAGRRNEQFF. CDR3 sequence (DNA): TGCGCCAGCAGCTTGGGGCTAGCGGGGCGGCGGAATGAGCAGTTCTTC.

This sequence joins TRBV11-2 and TRBJ2-1; 10 bases match TRBD2. V shed 0 bases, J shed 9 bases, and the junction held 8 bases outside the gene matches. This CDR3 region has 16 residues. Per germline, CDR1 SGHAT and CDR2 FQNNGV. The CDR3, as DNA: TGTGCCAGCAGCTTAGATCCGGTTCTAGCGGGAGTTGAGCAGTTCTTC. This encodes CASSLDPVLAGVEQFF.

This clonotype was counted at least ten times. This rearrangement joins TRBV28 to TRBJ1-5, with a possible D match to TRBD1 (5 bases). The CDR3 extends over 16 amino acids. The V end lost 5 bases, the J end lost 7 bases, and 21 bases lay between the germline ends. CDR1 is MDHEN and CDR2 is SYDVKM in the germline V gene. This CDR3 reads CASSPSTGTTRQPQHF. The CDR3, as DNA: TGTGCCAGCAGTCCGAGTACGGGGACGACCCGGCAGCCCCAGCATTTT. The variable domain in full, completed from reference TRBV28 and TRBJ1-5, reads DVKVTQSSRYLVKRTGEKVFLECVQDMDHENMFWYRQDPGLGLRLIYFSYDVKMKEKGDIPEGYSVSREKKERFSLILESASTNQTSMYLCASSPSTGTTRQPQHFGDGTRLSIL.

This clonotype was recorded a few times. V usage is TRBV20-1 and J usage is TRBJ2-1; D gene uncertain. Germline CDR1 DFQATT, CDR2 SNEGSKA (reference sequence). Between the trimmed V and J ends, which lost 0 bases and 7 bases, there was a span of 4 bases. The CDR3 totals 11 residues. CDR3 sequence reads: CSAREGNEQFF. In DNA form, the CDR3 reads TGCAGTGCTAGAGAGGGGAATGAGCAGTTCTTC.

Only a few counts were recorded for this clonotype. The rearrangement uses TRBV15 and TRBJ2-5; 10 bases are a match to TRBD1. V shed 1 base, J shed 5 bases, and the junction held 7 bases outside the gene matches. The CDR3 runs to 16 residues. Germline CDR1 is LNHNV and CDR2 is YYDKDF (reference sequence). Written as DNA, the CDR3 is TGTGCCACCAGCAGAGGCGACAGGGGGCTTATGGAGACCCAGTACTTC. Residues: CATSRGDRGLMETQYF. Full variable domain (missing parts from reference TRBV15 and TRBJ2-5): DAMVIQNPRYQVTQFGKPVTLSCSQTLNHNVMYWYQQKSSQAPKLLFHYYDKDFNNEADTPDNFQSRRPNTSFCFLDIRSPGLGDTAMYLCATSRGDRGLMETQYFGPGTRLLVL.

This clonotype was observed a handful of times. The chain couples TRBV6-1 to TRBJ2-4; tentative D call: TRBD1 (5 bases). Deletions cut 4 bases from V and 2 bases from J, with 12 bases between. The germline V gene has CDR1 MNHNS and CDR2 SASEGT. This CDR3 region has 15 residues. DNA for the CDR3: TGTGCCAGCAGTGCGCAGGGCGTTTCCAAAAACATTCAGTACTTC. This translates into CASSAQGVSKNIQYF.

This sequence joins TRBV10-2 and TRBJ1-6; D is unresolved. Trimming stripped 6 bases from V and 5 bases from J, with 11 bases between. CDR1 and CDR2 from the germline V gene are WSHSY and SAAADI. This CDR3 has 14 amino acids. CDR3 DNA: TGCGCCAGCAGGGCCGGGTCCGATAATTCACCCCTCCACTTT. It is translated as CASRAGSDNSPLHF.

This clonotype turned up a few times. This rearrangement joins TRBV20-1 to TRBJ2-1, with 10 bases identical to TRBD2. The length of the CDR3 is 15 residues. Germline CDR1 and CDR2: DFQATT and SNEGSKA (reference sequence). V shed 1 base, J shed 0 bases, and the junction held 0 bases outside the gene matches. The CDR3 DNA sequence: TGCAGTGCTAGAGTAGCGGGAGGCTCCTACAATGAGCAGTTCTTC. It is translated as CSARVAGGSYNEQFF.

The chain has TRBV7-2 and TRBJ2-2; D is undetermined. Deletions cut 10 bases from V and 1 base from J, with 13 bases between. Germline assignment: CDR1 SGHTA and CDR2 FQGNSA. The CDR3 contains 14 residues. In DNA, the CDR3 is TGTGCCACTCGAATTGGGTTGAACACCGGGGAGCTGTTTTTT. Translation: CATRIGLNTGELFF.

This clonotype was counted between two and nine times. The chain links TRBV20-1 to TRBJ1-5; 9 nucleotides align to TRBD1. Germline V gene sequence: CDR1 DFQATT, CDR2 SNEGSKA (reference sequence). V shed 0 bases and J 7 bases; nucleotides not matched to a gene: 10. The CDR3 has 16 residues. CDR3 region: CSARDGGQGIGQPQHF. DNA for the CDR3: TGCAGTGCTAGAGATGGGGGACAGGGCATCGGGCAGCCCCAGCATTTT.

The V call is TRBV5-1, the J call TRBJ2-2; D call uncertain. Germline CDR1 is SGHRS and CDR2 is YFSETQ. The CDR3 contains 15 residues. Trimming left V 2 bases short and J 2 bases short, with 10 bases between. CDR3 sequence reads: CASSFKEVNTGELFF. Written as DNA, the CDR3 is TGCGCCAGCAGCTTCAAGGAAGTTAACACCGGGGAGCTGTTTTTT.

This clonotype was detected only a few times. The chain is built from TRBV7-9 and TRBJ1-1, with D hard to call. CDR1 and CDR2 (germline): SEHNR, FQNEAQ (reference sequence). V shed 2 bases and J shed 3 bases, with 10 bases lying between them. CDR3 size: 14 residues. CDR3 amino acids: CASSLSSGDTEAFF. The CDR3 DNA sequence: TGTGCCAGCAGCTTAAGTTCAGGAGACACTGAAGCTTTCTTT.

The V gene is TRBV27, the J gene TRBJ2-2, with D possibly matching TRBD2 (6 bases). The CDR3 has 15 amino acids. V was pared by 5 bases and J by 4 bases, with 14 bases between. The germline gives CDR1 MNHEY, CDR2 SMNVEV (reference sequence). The CDR3 reads CASSQLAGGTGELFF. CDR3 nucleotides: TGTGCCAGCAGTCAGTTGGCCGGGGGCACCGGGGAGCTGTTTTTT.

The rearrangement uses TRBV6-6 and TRBJ1-5; D call uncertain. Looked up from germline, CDR1 is MNHNY and CDR2 is SVGAGI (reference sequence). V was pared by 2 bases and J by 3 bases, with 5 bases between. The CDR3 runs to 13 residues. DNA of the CDR3: TGTGCCAGCAGTTACCACAACAATCAGCCCCAGCATTTT. Its protein product is CASSYHNNQPQHF.

The chain uses TRBV15 and TRBJ2-7, with D uncertain. V was trimmed by 0 bases and J by 2 bases, leaving 5 bases between them. Germline values: CDR1 LNHNV, CDR2 YYDKDF (reference sequence). The CDR3 covers 13 residues. Written as DNA, the CDR3 is TGTGCCACCAGCAGAGATCTAACCTACGAGCAGTACTTC. Amino acids: CATSRDLTYEQYF.

This clonotype was detected a few times. CDR3 DNA sequence: TGTGCCAGCAGTTACGACAGGGTCGAGTCTGGCTACACCTTC. The encoded protein is CASSYDRVESGYTF. This sequence joins TRBV6-2 or TRBV6-3 and TRBJ1-2; TRBD1 aligns across 7 bases. CDR1 is MNHEY, CDR2 SVGEGT, per germline. Germline trimming cut 2 bases from V and 7 bases from J; bases unmatched to any gene: 7. CDR3 size: 14 residues.

This chain joins TRBV2 and TRBJ1-2, with 7 bases that match TRBD1. V lost 6 bases to trimming and J lost 2 bases; unmatched junction nucleotides: 6. This CDR3 is 14 amino acids long. CDR1 SNHLY and CDR2 FYNNEI come from the germline V gene. The CDR3 sequence: CASRGTAENYGYTF. In DNA, the CDR3 is TGTGCCAGCAGGGGGACAGCGGAGAACTATGGCTACACCTTC.

The chain uses TRBV10-3 and TRBJ2-1; 7 bases align to TRBD2. The V and J ends lost 8 bases and 8 bases, in that order; junction bases with no gene match: 0. The germline V gene has CDR1 ENHRY and CDR2 SYGVKD. This CDR3 has 10 residues. The CDR3 DNA follows: TGTGCCATCGGGAGGGATGAGCAGTTCTTC. This codes for CAIGRDEQFF.

The rearrangement joins TRBV11-2 to TRBJ2-5; D is possibly TRBD1 or TRBD2 (5 bases each). The CDR3 has 16 residues. V dropped 5 bases and J dropped 2 bases, with 18 bases sitting between them. The V gene's germline CDR1 is SGHAT and CDR2 FQNNGV. DNA for the CDR3: TGTGCCAGCAGCCTGCAACTCTTGGGACGGCAAGAGACCCAGTACTTC. It codes for CASSLQLLGRQETQYF.

The chain recombines TRBV18 with TRBJ1-1; no clear D gene. This CDR3 comprises 13 residues. Germline CDR1 KGHSH, CDR2 LQKENI. V lost 8 bases, J lost 0 bases, and 10 bases lay in between. The CDR3 region has the DNA TGTGCCAGCGGGTCGGGAGTGAACACTGAAGCTTTCTTT. Protein product: CASGSGVNTEAFF.

The chain has TRBV28 and TRBJ2-6; 9 bases are shared with TRBD1. The V segment lost 4 bases and the J segment 0 bases; nucleotides outside the gene matches: 4. This CDR3 has 17 amino acids. Germline values: CDR1 MDHEN, CDR2 SYDVKM. The CDR3 protein is CASSSGTGFSGANVLTF. The CDR3 bases are TGTGCCAGCAGTTCGGGGACAGGGTTCTCTGGGGCCAACGTCCTGACTTTC.

This clonotype turned up a few times. The chain joins TRBV20-1 to TRBJ2-5; 10 bases map to TRBD1. Germline V gene lookup returns CDR1 DFQATT and CDR2 SNEGSKA (reference sequence). Trimming took 6 bases from V and 0 from J; bases not matched to a gene: 1. This CDR3 is built from 13 residues. CDR3 nucleotide sequence: TGCAGTGCGGACAGGGGGGACCAAGAGACCCAGTACTTC. It specifies CSADRGDQETQYF.

This chain uses TRBV6-1 with TRBJ2-2; D unresolved. Looked up from germline, CDR1 is MNHNS and CDR2 is SASEGT. V was shortened by 7 bases and J by 0 bases, with 12 bases between the two germline ends. This CDR3 is 15 amino acids long. CDR3: CASKFERTNTGELFF. For the CDR3, the DNA is TGTGCCAGCAAATTTGAACGGACGAACACCGGGGAGCTGTTTTTT.